The present T cell receptor beta chain was sequenced within a study of T cells after yellow fever vaccination. About the research overall: SMART-Seq v4 Ultra Low Input prepared libraries from low-cell fractions.

This clonotype was seen ten or more times. TCRdb re-called the 5' RACE reads with MiXCR, one entry per CDR3 protein. Altogether over 250,000 distinct CDR3 sequences are present, over 4% being singletons, with the ten largest covering about 26%. CDR1 and CDR2 from the germline V gene are SQVTM and ANQGSEA. CDR3 length: 12 residues. The V gene lost 8 bases and the J gene lost 1 base, with 11 bases spanning the gap. The sample was PBMCs, taken 5 days after the yellow fever booster vaccination. This clonotype was obtained from a man younger than 30 who received the YFV17D yellow fever vaccine. V gene TRBV29-1 combines with J gene TRBJ1-1; D remains unclear. CDR3 amino acids: CSYCEGNTEAFF. The CDR3 region has the DNA TGCAGCTACTGCGAGGGGAACACTGAAGCTTTCTTT.